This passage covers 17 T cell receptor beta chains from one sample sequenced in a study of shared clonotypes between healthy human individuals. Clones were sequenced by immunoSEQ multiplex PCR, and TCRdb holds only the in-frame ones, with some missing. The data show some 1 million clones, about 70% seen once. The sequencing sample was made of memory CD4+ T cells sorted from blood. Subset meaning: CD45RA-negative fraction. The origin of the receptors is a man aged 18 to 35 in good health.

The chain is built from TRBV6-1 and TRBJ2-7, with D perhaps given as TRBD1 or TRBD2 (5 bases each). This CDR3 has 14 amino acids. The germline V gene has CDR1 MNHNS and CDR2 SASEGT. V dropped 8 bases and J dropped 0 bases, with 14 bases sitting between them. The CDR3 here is CASETAGSSYEQYF. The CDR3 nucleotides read TGTGCCAGCGAAACGGCAGGGAGCTCCTACGAGCAGTACTTC.

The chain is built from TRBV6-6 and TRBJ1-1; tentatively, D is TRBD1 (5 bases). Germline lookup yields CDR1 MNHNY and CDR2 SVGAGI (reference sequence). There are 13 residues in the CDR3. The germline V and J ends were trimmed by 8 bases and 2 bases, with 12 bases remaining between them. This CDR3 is CASFTGINTEAFF. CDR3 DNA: TGTGCCAGCTTTACAGGTATTAACACTGAAGCTTTCTTT.

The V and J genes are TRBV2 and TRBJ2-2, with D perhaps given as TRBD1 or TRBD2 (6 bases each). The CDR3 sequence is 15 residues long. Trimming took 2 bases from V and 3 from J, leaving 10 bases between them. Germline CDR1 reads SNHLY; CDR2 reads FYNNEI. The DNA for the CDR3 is TGTGCCAGCAGTGAAACGGGGGCATACACCGGGGAGCTGTTTTTT. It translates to CASSETGAYTGELFF.

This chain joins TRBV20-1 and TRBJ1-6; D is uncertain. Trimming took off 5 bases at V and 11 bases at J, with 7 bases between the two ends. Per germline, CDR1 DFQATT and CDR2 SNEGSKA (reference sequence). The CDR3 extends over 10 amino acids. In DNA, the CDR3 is TGCAGTGCTCCCGGGGCACCCCTCCACTTT. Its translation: CSAPGAPLHF.

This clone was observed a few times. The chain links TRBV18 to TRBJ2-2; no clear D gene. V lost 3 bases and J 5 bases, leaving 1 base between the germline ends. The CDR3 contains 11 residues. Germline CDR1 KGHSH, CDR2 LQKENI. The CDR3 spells CASSPTGELFF. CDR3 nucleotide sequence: TGTGCCAGCTCACCTACCGGGGAGCTGTTTTTT.

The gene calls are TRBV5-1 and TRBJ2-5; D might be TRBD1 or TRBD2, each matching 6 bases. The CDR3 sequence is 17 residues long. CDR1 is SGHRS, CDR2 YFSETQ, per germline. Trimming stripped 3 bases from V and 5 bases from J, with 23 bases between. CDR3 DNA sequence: TGCGCCAGCAGCTCGGACAGTCTATGGGTTGGGAGGGAGACCCAGTACTTC. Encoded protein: CASSSDSLWVGRETQYF.

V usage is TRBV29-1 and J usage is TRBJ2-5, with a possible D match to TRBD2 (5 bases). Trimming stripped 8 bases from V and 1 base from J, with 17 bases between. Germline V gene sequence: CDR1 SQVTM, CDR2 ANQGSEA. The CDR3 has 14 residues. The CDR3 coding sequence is TGCAGCAGTTGGGGAGCCCCAGGCCAAGAGACCCAGTACTTC. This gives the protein CSSWGAPGQETQYF.

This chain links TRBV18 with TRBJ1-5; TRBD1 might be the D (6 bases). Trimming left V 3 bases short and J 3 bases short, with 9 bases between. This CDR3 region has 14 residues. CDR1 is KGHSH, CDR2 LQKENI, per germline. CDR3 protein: CASSPGQYNQPQHF. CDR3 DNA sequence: TGTGCCAGCTCACCTGGACAGTACAATCAGCCCCAGCATTTT.

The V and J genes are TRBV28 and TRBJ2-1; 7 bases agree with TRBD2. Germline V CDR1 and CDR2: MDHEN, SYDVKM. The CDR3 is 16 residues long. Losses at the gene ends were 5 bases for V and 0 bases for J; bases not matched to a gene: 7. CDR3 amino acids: CASSHSGASSYNEQFF. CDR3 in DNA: TGTGCCAGCAGTCACAGCGGGGCGAGCTCCTACAATGAGCAGTTCTTC.

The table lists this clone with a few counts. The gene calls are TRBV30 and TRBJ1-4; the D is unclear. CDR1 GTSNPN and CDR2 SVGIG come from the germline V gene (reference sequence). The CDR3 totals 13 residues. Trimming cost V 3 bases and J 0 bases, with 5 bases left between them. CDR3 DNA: TGTGCCTGGAGATTGTCAACTAATGAAAAACTGTTTTTT. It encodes CAWRLSTNEKLFF.

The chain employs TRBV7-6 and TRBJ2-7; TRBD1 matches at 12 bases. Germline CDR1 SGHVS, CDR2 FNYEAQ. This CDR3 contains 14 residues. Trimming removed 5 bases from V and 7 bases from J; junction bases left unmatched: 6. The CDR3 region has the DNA TGTGCCAGCAGCACGGGACAGGGGGCTGAAGAGCAGTACTTC. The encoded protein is CASSTGQGAEEQYF.

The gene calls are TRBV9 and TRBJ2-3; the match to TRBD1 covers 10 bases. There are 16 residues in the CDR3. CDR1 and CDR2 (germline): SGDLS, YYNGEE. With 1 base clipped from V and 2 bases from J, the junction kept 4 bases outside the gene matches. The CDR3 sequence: CASSVRGQGFTDTQYF. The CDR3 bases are TGTGCCAGCAGCGTAAGGGGACAGGGGTTCACAGATACGCAGTATTTT.

The CDR3 is CATSRPSGTGGSEQYF. The CDR3 DNA follows: TGTGCCACCAGCAGACCGTCCGGGACAGGGGGGTCCGAGCAGTACTTC. The chain joins TRBV15 to TRBJ2-7; 11 bases line up with TRBD1. V shed 2 bases and J 6 bases; nucleotides not matched to a gene: 9. The CDR3 contains 16 residues. Germline V gives CDR1 LNHNV, CDR2 YYDKDF (reference sequence).

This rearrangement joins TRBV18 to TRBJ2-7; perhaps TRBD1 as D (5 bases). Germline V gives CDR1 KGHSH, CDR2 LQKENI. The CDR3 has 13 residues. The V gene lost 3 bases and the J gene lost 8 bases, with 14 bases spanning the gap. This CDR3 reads CASSPVEGAQQYF. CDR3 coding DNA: TGTGCCAGCTCACCCGTGGAAGGGGCCCAGCAGTACTTC.

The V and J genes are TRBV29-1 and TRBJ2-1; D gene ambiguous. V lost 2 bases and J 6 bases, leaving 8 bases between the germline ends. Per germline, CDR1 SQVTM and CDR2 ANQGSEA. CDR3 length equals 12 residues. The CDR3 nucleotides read TGCAGCGTTGAACGCGGTCTCAATGAGCAGTTCTTC. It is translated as CSVERGLNEQFF.

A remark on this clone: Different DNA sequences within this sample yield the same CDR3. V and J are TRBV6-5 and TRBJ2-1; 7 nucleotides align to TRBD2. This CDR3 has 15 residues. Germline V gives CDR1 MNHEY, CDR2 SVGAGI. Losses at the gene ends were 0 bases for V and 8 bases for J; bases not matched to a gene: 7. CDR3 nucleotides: TGTGCCAGCAGTTACTCGCTGACTAGCCTGGATGAGCAGTTCTTC. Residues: CASSYSLTSLDEQFF.

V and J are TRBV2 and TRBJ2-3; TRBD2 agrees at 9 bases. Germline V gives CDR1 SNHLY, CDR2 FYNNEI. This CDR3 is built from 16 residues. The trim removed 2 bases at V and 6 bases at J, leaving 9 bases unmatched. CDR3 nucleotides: TGTGCCAGCAGTGAACCTAGGTCTAGCGGGAAGGATACGCAGTATTTT. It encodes CASSEPRSSGKDTQYF.